This TCR beta chain was obtained from a study of cytomegalovirus exposure and HLA in healthy donors. With regard to this clone: What it binds is not known.

PCR involved 60 Vbeta and 13 Jbeta primers. TCRdb keeps only in-frame clones here, not all; method: immunoSEQ multiplex PCR. The sample yields 95,000 to 150,000 clones, 73% seen once. Findings and limits, study-wide: Reports indicated that the classifier achieved high specificity and sensitivity in diagnosing cytomegalovirus status. On later analysis, the bulk of CMV-associated TCR beta chains appeared to be HLA-restricted.

This CDR3 has 15 residues. The germline V and J ends were trimmed by 0 bases and 10 bases, with 17 bases remaining between them. Germline V CDR1 and CDR2: SGHNT, YYREEE (reference sequence). Sequenced sample: PBMCs. The clonotype was recovered from a man aged 55-75 years in good health and CMV-seropositive. The V call is TRBV5-4, the J call TRBJ2-1, with D possibly matching TRBD1 (7 bases). DNA of the CDR3: TGTGCCAGCAGCTTGGACAGGGGAGGATTAGGGGAGCAGTTCTTC. It is translated as CASSLDRGGLGEQFF.